What follows describes a single T cell receptor beta chain. This entry belongs to a study of metastatic and nonmetastatic thyroid tumors. The V gene's germline CDR1 is KGHSH and CDR2 LQKENI. V gave up 2 bases and J gave up 5 bases; unmatched junction bases: 2. The CDR3 extends over 13 amino acids. Before thyroid surgery, none of the patients had received any treatment. TCRdb reanalyzed the PCR reads via MiXCR. The sample includes around 20,000 clones, about 20% of them seen just once. Input material: tumor tissue. V usage is TRBV18 and J usage is TRBJ2-5, with 7 nucleotides matching TRBD1. The TCR was taken from a female donor with papillary thyroid cancer or a benign thyroid nodule (not recorded which). Some clones in this sample may be carry-over from other donors' samples. CDR3 nucleotide sequence: TGTGCCAGCTCACCAGGACAGGCGGAGACCCAGTACTTC. Amino acid sequence: CASSPGQAETQYF.